This T cell receptor beta chain is drawn from a study of T cell repertoires in cytomegalovirus infection. Study details: It can be stated that public TCR beta signatures indicated CMV infection as well as a matching HLA type.

General study points: Across the ex vivo response, the dominant clonotypes were HLA-C-restricted CMV-specific TCR beta clonotypes. Carriage of CMV together with the relevant HLA was identifiable through cumulative public TCR beta family frequency.

Note on this clonotype: Its antigen is currently unknown.

This CDR3 is built from 12 residues. V lost 4 bases to trimming and J lost 7 bases, with 11 bases between them. Germline lookup yields CDR1 SNHLY and CDR2 FYNNEI. TCRdb processed the reads anew with MiXCR; each CDR3 protein has one entry. The data hold under 800,000 distinct CDR3 sequences, with roughly 26% observed a single time. This sequence joins TRBV2 and TRBJ2-7; possibly TRBD2 for D (6 bases). This TCR was sampled from a human donor in good health (CMV status not recorded). Some clones in this sample may be carry-over from other donors' samples. Sequences were obtained from CD8+ T cells from PBMCs. The CDR3 DNA follows: TGTGCCAGCAGTGGACTAGTCTGGGAGCAGTACGTC. It specifies CASSGLVWEQYV.